One and the same sample provided the 27 T cell receptor beta chains below, sequenced in a study of beta chain features in type 1 diabetes. The whole isolated RNA underwent reverse transcription, so sequencing captured expressed TCRB transcripts. Clones were read by immunoSEQ multiplex PCR, and TCRdb kept only the in-frame ones, dropping some. In the table there are about 160,000 clones, less than 9.5% of which are singletons. The sequencing sample was made of central memory CD4+ T cells from blood. The source of these receptors is a woman younger than 30 in good health.

This chain links TRBV7-2 with TRBJ2-7; D possibly corresponds to TRBD1 (6 bases). Trimming left V 4 bases short and J 1 base short, with 11 bases between. Germline V lookup: CDR1 SGHTA, CDR2 FQGNSA. This CDR3 has 14 residues. The CDR3 here is CASSSRGGSYEQYF. CDR3 nucleotides: TGTGCCAGCAGCTCCAGGGGTGGGTCCTACGAGCAGTACTTC. Variable domain in full (rest from reference TRBV7-2 and TRBJ2-7): GAGVSQSPSNKVTEKGKDVELRCDPISGHTALYWYRQSLGQGLEFLIYFQGNSAPDKSGLPSDRFSAERTGGSVSTLTIQRTQQEDSAVYLCASSSRGGSYEQYFGPGTRLTVT.

The rearrangement links TRBV7-2 to TRBJ1-1, with 7 positions matching TRBD1. This CDR3 has 17 amino acids. The germline CDR1 and CDR2 sequences are SGHTA and FQGNSA. The V segment lost 1 base and the J segment 3 bases; nucleotides outside the gene matches: 11. CDR3 DNA sequence: TGTGCCAGCAGCTTAGGGTTCACAGGGGCTGGGGACACTGAAGCTTTCTTT. Amino acid sequence: CASSLGFTGAGDTEAFF. Complete variable domain (other parts from reference TRBV7-2 and TRBJ1-1): GAGVSQSPSNKVTEKGKDVELRCDPISGHTALYWYRQSLGQGLEFLIYFQGNSAPDKSGLPSDRFSAERTGGSVSTLTIQRTQQEDSAVYLCASSLGFTGAGDTEAFFGQGTRLTVV.

This clone showed up just a few times. At one boundary the junction diverges from the germline segment, which might be a read error. The J gene is TRBJ2-5, the V gene TRBV7-7; 13 nucleotides line up with TRBD2. The CDR3 loop spans 15 amino acids. CDR1 and CDR2 (germline): SSHAT, FNYEAQ (reference sequence). CDR3 sequence (DNA): TGTGCTAGCAGCGGGGGGACTAGCGGGACGGAGACCCAGTACTTC. Residues: CASSGGTSGTETQYF.

The rearrangement uses TRBV29-1 and TRBJ2-3; maybe TRBD2 (6 bases). Trimming pared 7 bases from V and 3 bases from J, leaving 17 bases between. The germline gives CDR1 SQVTM, CDR2 ANQGSEA. CDR3 length: 14 residues. CDR3 sequence: CSGKPGGGTDTQYF. CDR3 nucleotides: TGCAGCGGCAAGCCCGGGGGAGGAACAGATACGCAGTATTTT.

This chain links TRBV4-2 with TRBJ2-3; TRBD2 matches 7 bases. Germline values: CDR1 LGHNA, CDR2 YNFKEQ. The CDR3 spans 14 residues. Trimming removed 1 base from V and 6 bases from J; junction bases left unmatched: 4. The CDR3 loop reads CASSQGLARDTQYF. CDR3 nucleotide sequence: TGTGCCAGCAGCCAAGGACTAGCTCGGGATACGCAGTATTTT.

This clone was counted between two and nine times. V gene TRBV7-9 combines with J gene TRBJ1-1; D is undetermined. The CDR3 has 13 amino acids. The V end lost 4 bases, the J end lost 5 bases, and 11 bases lay between the germline ends. Germline CDR1 reads SEHNR; CDR2 reads FQNEAQ (reference sequence). CDR3 in DNA: TGTGCCAGCAGCTCCGGGGTAGGGACTGAAGCTTTCTTT. Protein: CASSSGVGTEAFF.

The chain couples TRBV27 to TRBJ2-7; 7 positions agree with TRBD2. The CDR3 extends over 15 amino acids. The V and J ends lost 5 bases and 4 bases, in that order; junction bases with no gene match: 11. Germline V CDR1 and CDR2: MNHEY, SMNVEV (reference sequence). CDR3 sequence (DNA): TGTGCCAGCAGTGCCCGTCGCGGGAGTACTTACGAGCAGTACTTC. Amino acids: CASSARRGSTYEQYF.

The rearrangement joins TRBV7-6 to TRBJ2-7; 8 bases map to TRBD2. CDR1 and CDR2 from the germline V gene are SGHVS and FNYEAQ. CDR3 length equals 16 residues. Germline trimming cut 3 bases from V and 3 bases from J; bases unmatched to any gene: 10. CDR3 sequence reads: CASSFGMGTRDYEQYF. CDR3 DNA sequence: TGTGCCAGCAGCTTTGGGATGGGGACTAGAGACTACGAGCAGTACTTC.

This chain links TRBV27 with TRBJ1-2, with 11 positions matching TRBD1. Germline V CDR1 and CDR2: MNHEY, SMNVEV (reference sequence). Losses at the gene ends were 6 bases for V and 8 bases for J; bases not matched to a gene: 8. The CDR3 has 14 residues. The CDR3 reads CASSRGQGAVGYTF. The CDR3 DNA reads TGTGCCAGCAGCCGTGGACAGGGGGCTGTCGGCTACACCTTC.

This clone was recorded many times. Other DNA sequences in this sample translate to the same CDR3. The chain recombines TRBV6-6 with TRBJ2-5, with D perhaps matching TRBD1 (6 bases). The CDR3 has 14 residues. V dropped 0 bases and J dropped 2 bases, with 7 bases sitting between them. From germline, CDR1 is MNHNY and CDR2 SVGAGI (reference sequence). The DNA of the CDR3 is TGTGCCAGCAGTTACTCGACAGGTCAAGAGACCCAGTACTTC. This translates into CASSYSTGQETQYF.

The chain combines TRBV5-1 with TRBJ2-5; 7 nucleotides agree with TRBD1. After removal of 5 bases from V and 5 bases from J, the junction contained 12 bases not matched to a gene. The CDR3 contains 15 residues. The germline gives CDR1 SGHRS, CDR2 YFSETQ. Here the CDR3 reads CASRRGSTGSETQYF. The CDR3 DNA reads TGCGCCAGCAGGCGCGGCTCGACAGGGTCCGAGACCCAGTACTTC.

V is TRBV2 and J is TRBJ2-7; 8 bases match TRBD1. Germline CDR1 SNHLY, CDR2 FYNNEI. The CDR3 covers 12 residues. The V segment lost 6 bases and the J segment 5 bases; nucleotides outside the gene matches: 3. CDR3 DNA: TGTGCCAGCAGAGAGGACAGGGACGAGCAGTACTTC. Translated: CASREDRDEQYF.

This clone was observed a few times. The chain recombines TRBV29-1 with TRBJ2-3, with D perhaps TRBD1 (5 bases). Per the germline V gene, CDR1 is SQVTM and CDR2 is ANQGSEA. The ends were cut back, 4 bases at V and 2 bases at J, with 16 bases in the middle. This CDR3 region has 15 residues. The CDR3 here is CSVAGSREITDTQYF. The CDR3 DNA follows: TGCAGCGTTGCTGGAAGCAGGGAAATCACAGATACGCAGTATTTT.

This clone was detected a few times. The chain joins TRBV14 to TRBJ1-2; 7 nucleotides line up with TRBD1. CDR1 is SGHDN and CDR2 is FVKESK in the germline V gene. The CDR3 is made up of 15 amino acids. V was clipped by 7 bases and J by 6 bases; unmatched bases: 14. The CDR3 spells CASILQGGLNDGYTF. CDR3 bases: TGTGCCAGCATCCTTCAGGGGGGCTTGAACGATGGCTACACCTTC.

This clone was seen only a few times. The rearrangement links TRBV6-5 to TRBJ2-7, with 7 bases fitting TRBD1. J was trimmed by 2 bases and V by 5 bases; bases with no gene match: 3. CDR3 size: 13 residues. From germline, CDR1 is MNHEY and CDR2 SVGAGI. The CDR3 region is CASSDRVTYEQYF. Written as DNA, the CDR3 is TGTGCCAGCAGTGACAGGGTCACCTACGAGCAGTACTTC.

This rearrangement joins TRBV29-1 to TRBJ1-1, with D perhaps TRBD1 (5 bases). This CDR3 contains 14 residues. The germline gives CDR1 SQVTM, CDR2 ANQGSEA. Trimming stripped 3 bases from V and 3 bases from J, with 14 bases between. In DNA form, the CDR3 reads TGCAGCGTTGATTCGGGTCGGGGGTACACTGAAGCTTTCTTT. Residues: CSVDSGRGYTEAFF.

This clone was detected only a few times. The chain couples TRBV5-1 to TRBJ1-5; perhaps TRBD1 as D (6 bases). CDR3 length: 13 residues. Deletions cut 6 bases from V and 7 bases from J, with 14 bases between. The V gene's germline CDR1 is SGHRS and CDR2 YFSETQ. The CDR3 DNA reads as TGCGCCAGCAAACAGGGCTTGGGGCAGCCCCAGCATTTT. As protein: CASKQGLGQPQHF.

The chain links TRBV19 to TRBJ1-1; unclear D gene. CDR1 and CDR2 from the germline V gene are LNHDA and SQIVND (reference sequence). Trimming cost V 3 bases and J 2 bases, with 10 bases left between them. CDR3 size: 14 residues. The CDR3 protein is CASSIEAANTEAFF. CDR3 nucleotides: TGTGCCAGTAGTATCGAGGCAGCTAACACTGAAGCTTTCTTT.

This clone showed up just a few times. The V call is TRBV29-1, the J call TRBJ1-4; TRBD1 aligns across 9 bases. The ends lost 1 base at V and 3 bases at J; junction bases unmatched: 0. There are 14 residues in the CDR3. Germline CDR1 is SQVTM and CDR2 is ANQGSEA. The DNA of the CDR3 is TGCAGCGTTGAAGGACAGGGGGCTAATGAAAAACTGTTTTTT. This encodes CSVEGQGANEKLFF.

V usage is TRBV30 and J usage is TRBJ1-5, with D maybe TRBD1 (6 bases). The V end was cut by 3 bases, the J end by 0 bases, with 12 bases between. There are 15 residues in the CDR3. The germline gives CDR1 GTSNPN, CDR2 SVGIG (reference sequence). For the CDR3, the DNA is TGTGCCTGGAGCAGGGGACCGGATAGCAATCAGCCCCAGCATTTT. It codes for CAWSRGPDSNQPQHF.

V usage is TRBV21-1 and J usage is TRBJ1-6; the table assigns TRBD1, which was not confirmed against the DNA. TRBV21-1 is flagged as a pseudogene. This CDR3 has 14 residues. For the CDR3, the DNA is TGTGCCAGCAGCATTACAGGGGGCAGGACACCCCTCCACTTT. Its protein is CASSITGGRTPLHF.

A few counts support this clone. J is TRBJ2-3 and V is TRBV6-6; 10 bases fit TRBD2. The CDR3 consists of 15 residues. Per the germline V gene, CDR1 is MNHNY and CDR2 is SVGAGI (reference sequence). V lost 6 bases and J lost 2; bases outside the gene matches: 5. CDR3 bases: TGTGCCAGCAGCCGAGCGGGGGGGATCACAGATACGCAGTATTTT. It specifies CASSRAGGITDTQYF.

This clone has more than one count but fewer than ten. This sequence joins TRBV6-1 and TRBJ1-5, with D possibly matching TRBD1 (6 bases). Trimming pared 8 bases from V and 7 bases from J, leaving 12 bases between. The V gene's germline CDR1 is MNHNS and CDR2 SASEGT. CDR3 length: 12 residues. This CDR3 reads CASSTGGQPQHF. In DNA, the CDR3 is TGTGCCAGCTCGACAGGCGGACAGCCCCAGCATTTT.

The V call is TRBV4-1, the J call TRBJ1-4; D may be TRBD1 (6 bases). Germline CDR1 MGHRA, CDR2 YSYEKL. The CDR3 is 16 amino acids. V lost 4 bases to trimming and J lost 10 bases, with 22 bases between them. The CDR3 nucleotides are TGCGCCAGCAGCCGTATATCAGGGGTCCCGAAGGGAAAACTGTTTTTT. As protein: CASSRISGVPKGKLFF.

This clone showed up just a few times. This sequence joins TRBV4-3 and TRBJ1-1; D is undetermined. From germline, CDR1 is LGHNA and CDR2 YSLEER. V lost 0 bases and J lost 3, with 17 bases in between. The CDR3 length is 17 residues. The CDR3 DNA sequence: TGCGCCAGCAGCCAAGAGGCTCCGGGGAGCTGGGACACTGAAGCTTTCTTT. Its translation: CASSQEAPGSWDTEAFF.

This clone has more than one count but fewer than ten. The chain has TRBV30 and TRBJ2-5; 7 bases are a match to TRBD1. This CDR3 has 11 amino acids. The germline gives CDR1 GTSNPN, CDR2 SVGIG (reference sequence). With V trimmed by 3 bases and J by 5 bases, 0 bases remained unmatched. CDR3 nucleotide sequence: TGTGCCTGGAGACAGGGGGAGACCCAGTACTTC. The encoded protein is CAWRQGETQYF.

This clone has a handful of counts. The genes are TRBV7-6 and TRBJ2-3; 7 nucleotides line up with TRBD1. Germline V CDR1 and CDR2: SGHVS, FNYEAQ. CDR3 size: 15 residues. The V and J ends lost 4 bases and 4 bases, in that order; junction bases with no gene match: 8. Here the CDR3 DNA reads TGTGCCAGCAGCTCCAGACAGGGCCTGGCAGATACGCAGTATTTT. This translates into CASSSRQGLADTQYF.